Shown below are 20 T cell receptor beta chains from a single sample sequenced in a study of shared clonotypes between healthy human individuals. This table comes from immunoSEQ multiplex PCR, and its TCRdb copy is limited to in-frame clones, with some not included. The sample records over a million clones, roughly 98.5% being singletons. Sequenced: naive CD4+ T cells sorted from blood. Regarding subset: CD45RA+ positively selected. These receptors came from a man younger than 45 in good health.

V usage is TRBV5-1 and J usage is TRBJ1-1; weak D call: TRBD1 (5 bases). The germline gives CDR1 SGHRS, CDR2 YFSETQ. The V end lost 3 bases, the J end lost 7 bases, and 13 bases lay between the germline ends. This CDR3 has 13 residues. CDR3 nucleotides: TGCGCCAGCAGCTCAGACAGACTGGGTGAAGCTTTCTTT. This encodes CASSSDRLGEAFF.

The table lists this clone with a count of one. The CDR3 DNA reads as TGCGCCAGCAGCCAAGCGTCGGGAGGGGGCAGGGATACGCAGTATTTT. Encoded protein: CASSQASGGGRDTQYF. This sequence joins TRBV4-3 and TRBJ2-3; the D gene is possibly TRBD2 (8 bases). Germline loops: CDR1 LGHNA, CDR2 YSLEER. The CDR3 extends over 16 amino acids. Trimming took off 1 base at V and 6 bases at J, with 17 bases between the two ends.

V is TRBV4-2 and J is TRBJ2-7; 9 bases are a match to TRBD2. J was trimmed by 6 bases and V by 0 bases; bases with no gene match: 6. Germline V gives CDR1 LGHNA, CDR2 YNFKEQ. The CDR3 runs 15 residues. Here the CDR3 reads CASSQEQREAREQYF. The DNA of the CDR3 is TGTGCCAGCAGCCAAGAACAGCGGGAGGCCCGCGAGCAGTACTTC.

The V and J genes are TRBV5-6 and TRBJ2-5; 9 nucleotides line up with TRBD1. The CDR3 extends over 15 amino acids. Trimming removed 2 bases from V and 0 bases from J; junction bases left unmatched: 2. Per germline, CDR1 SGHDT and CDR2 YYEEEE. CDR3: CASSLWDRDQETQYF. CDR3 nucleotide sequence: TGTGCCAGCAGCTTATGGGACAGGGACCAAGAGACCCAGTACTTC.

The chain has TRBV30 and TRBJ2-2; possibly TRBD1 for D (5 bases). CDR1 is GTSNPN, CDR2 SVGIG, per germline (reference sequence). The V end lost 7 bases, the J end lost 3 bases, and 12 bases lay between the germline ends. This CDR3 has 13 residues. The CDR3 region has the DNA TGTGCCTCGACCCCAGGGTACACCGGGGAGCTGTTTTTT. Protein product: CASTPGYTGELFF.

The chain uses TRBV5-5 and TRBJ2-5, with 8 bases aligning to TRBD1. From germline, CDR1 is SGHKS and CDR2 YYEKEE (reference sequence). With V trimmed by 4 bases and J by 3 bases, 8 bases remained unmatched. The CDR3 has 15 residues. The CDR3 DNA reads as TGTGCCAGCAGCCACGGACAGGGAAGGAAAGAGACCCAGTACTTC. This codes for CASSHGQGRKETQYF.

J is TRBJ2-4 and V is TRBV2; D is unclear. This CDR3 comprises 16 residues. Germline loops: CDR1 SNHLY, CDR2 FYNNEI. Trimming removed 2 bases from V and 3 bases from J, with 14 bases in between. The CDR3 DNA follows: TGTGCCAGCAGTGAATATTTCGGTGTTAGCAAAAACATTCAGTACTTC. As protein: CASSEYFGVSKNIQYF.

The chain couples TRBV6-1 to TRBJ1-5, with D unclear. This CDR3 comprises 14 residues. Between the trimmed V and J ends, which lost 8 bases and 1 base, there was a span of 12 bases. The germline V gene encodes CDR1 MNHNS and CDR2 SASEGT. The CDR3 bases are TGTGCCAGCCGGTGGGCGTCAAGCAATCAGCCCCAGCATTTT. Translation: CASRWASSNQPQHF.

The chain employs TRBV29-1 and TRBJ2-3, with 9 bases lining up with TRBD1. CDR1 is SQVTM, CDR2 ANQGSEA, per germline. CDR3 length: 11 residues. J gave up 12 bases and V 7 bases, and 8 bases lay outside the gene matches. CDR3 sequence (DNA): TGCAGCGGAGGGACAGGGTCGGACCAGTATTTT. Its translation: CSGGTGSDQYF.

CDR3 in amino acids: CASSEIPDTGELFF. The CDR3 coding sequence is TGTGCCAGCAGTGAAATCCCAGATACCGGGGAGCTGTTTTTT. The V gene is TRBV6-1, the J gene TRBJ2-2; D remains unclear. The germline V and J ends were trimmed by 2 bases and 5 bases, with 9 bases remaining between them. This CDR3 is built from 14 residues. Per germline, CDR1 MNHNS and CDR2 SASEGT.

J is TRBJ2-3 and V is TRBV28; 12 bases match TRBD2. The germline V gene has CDR1 MDHEN and CDR2 SYDVKM. V was pared by 2 bases and J by 7 bases, with 13 bases of the junction left unmatched. The CDR3 extends over 18 amino acids. The CDR3, as DNA: TGTGCCAGCAGTTTAAGCCCCTCTCCGGGACTAGCGGGTAATACGCAGTATTTT. It codes for CASSLSPSPGLAGNTQYF.

The chain combines TRBV25-1 with TRBJ2-3, with D possibly matching TRBD2 (6 bases). The CDR3 has 13 amino acids. The V and J ends lost 4 bases and 7 bases respectively, with 12 bases between them. CDR1 and CDR2 (germline): MGHDK, SYGVNS. The CDR3 bases are TGTGCCAGCAGTGGATTAAGGACTAATACGCAGTATTTT. This codes for CASSGLRTNTQYF. Complete variable domain (other parts from reference TRBV25-1 and TRBJ2-3): EADIYQTPRYLVIGTGKKITLECSQTMGHDKMYWYQQDPGMELHLIHYSYGVNSTEKGDLSSESTVSRIRTEHFPLTLESARPSHTSQYLCASSGLRTNTQYFGPGTRLTVL.

The chain combines TRBV28 with TRBJ2-5, with 11 bases aligning to TRBD2. Losses at the gene ends were 8 bases for V and 3 bases for J; bases not matched to a gene: 5. CDR3 length: 14 amino acids. Germline CDR1 and CDR2: MDHEN and SYDVKM. In nucleotides, the CDR3 is TGTGCCAGCGGACTAGCGGGCACAGAAGAGACCCAGTACTTC. Translating it yields CASGLAGTEETQYF.

The genes are TRBV5-1 and TRBJ2-1; D possibly corresponds to TRBD1 (7 bases). V lost 1 base to trimming and J lost 2 bases, with 13 bases between them. This CDR3 is built from 16 residues. Germline V gene data show CDR1 as SGHRS and CDR2 as YFSETQ. CDR3 DNA sequence: TGCGCCAGCAGCTTGATGGCGGGGACAGCCTACAATGAGCAGTTCTTC. It specifies CASSLMAGTAYNEQFF. Using reference TRBV5-1 and TRBJ2-1 for the parts outside the CDR3, the full variable domain is KAGVTQTPRYLIKTRGQQVTLSCSPISGHRSVSWYQQTPGQGLQFLFEYFSETQRNKGNFPGRFSGRQFSNSRSEMNVSTLELGDSALYLCASSLMAGTAYNEQFFGPGTRLTVL.

This rearrangement joins TRBV5-1 to TRBJ1-2; no firm D call. V gave up 0 bases and J gave up 3 bases, with 12 bases separating them. This CDR3 spans 15 amino acids. Per germline, CDR1 SGHRS and CDR2 YFSETQ. The DNA of the CDR3 is TGCGCCAGCAGCTTGGACGGGTGGAAGGACTATGGCTACACCTTC. The encoded protein is CASSLDGWKDYGYTF.

The chain uses TRBV29-1 and TRBJ2-5; possible D gene TRBD1, 6 bases. Deletions cut 1 base from V and 2 bases from J, with 11 bases between. The germline gives CDR1 SQVTM, CDR2 ANQGSEA. The CDR3 is 14 amino acids. CDR3: CSVEGGGGQETQYF. CDR3 sequence (DNA): TGCAGCGTTGAAGGTGGGGGCGGACAAGAGACCCAGTACTTC.

The genes are TRBV29-1 and TRBJ2-1; TRBD1 aligns across 7 bases. Trimming removed 3 bases from V and 5 bases from J; junction bases left unmatched: 10. The CDR3 contains 15 residues. The germline CDR1 and CDR2 sequences are SQVTM and ANQGSEA. The CDR3 DNA sequence: TGCAGCGTTGATCCTAGGGGACAGCCGAACAATGAGCAGTTCTTC. This codes for CSVDPRGQPNNEQFF.

The V gene is TRBV19, the J gene TRBJ2-7; the D is unclear. V was trimmed by 9 bases and J by 0 bases, leaving 15 bases between them. CDR1 is LNHDA and CDR2 is SQIVND in the germline V gene (reference sequence). CDR3 size: 14 residues. CDR3 DNA: TGTGCCAGCTCTGCTGCGATCAGCTCCTACGAGCAGTACTTC. Translating gives CASSAAISSYEQYF. Based on the CDR3 plus reference TRBV19 and TRBJ2-7, the full variable domain is DGGITQSPKYLFRKEGQNVTLSCEQNLNHDAMYWYRQDPGQGLRLIYYSQIVNDFQKGDIAEGYSVSREKKESFPLTVTSAQKNPTAFYLCASSAAISSYEQYFGPGTRLTVT.

This chain links TRBV28 with TRBJ1-2; no reliable D call. The germline V gene has CDR1 MDHEN and CDR2 SYDVKM. The CDR3 extends over 16 amino acids. V lost 2 bases and J 5 bases, leaving 18 bases between the germline ends. CDR3 amino acids: CASSLGPGQAVYGYTF. DNA for the CDR3: TGTGCCAGCAGTTTAGGCCCCGGGCAGGCGGTGTATGGCTACACCTTC.

The V gene is TRBV7-9, the J gene TRBJ2-7; D unresolved. Germline V CDR1 and CDR2: SEHNR, FQNEAQ (reference sequence). The germline V and J ends were trimmed by 6 bases and 2 bases, with 8 bases remaining between them. The CDR3 consists of 12 residues. The CDR3 sequence is CASSDTTYEQYF. The CDR3 bases are TGTGCCAGCAGTGATACCACCTACGAGCAGTACTTC.